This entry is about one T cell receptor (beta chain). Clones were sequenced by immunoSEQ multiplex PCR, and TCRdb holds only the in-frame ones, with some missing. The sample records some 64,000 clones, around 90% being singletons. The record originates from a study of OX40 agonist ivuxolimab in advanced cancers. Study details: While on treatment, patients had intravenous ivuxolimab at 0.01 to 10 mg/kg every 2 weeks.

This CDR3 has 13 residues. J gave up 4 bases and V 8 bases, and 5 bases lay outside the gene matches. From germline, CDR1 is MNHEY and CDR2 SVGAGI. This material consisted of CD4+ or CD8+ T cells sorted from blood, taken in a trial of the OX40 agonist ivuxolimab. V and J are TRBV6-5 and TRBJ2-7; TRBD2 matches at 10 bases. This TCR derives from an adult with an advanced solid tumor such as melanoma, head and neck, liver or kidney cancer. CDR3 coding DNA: TGTGCCAGCTCTAGCGGGAGAAGGTACGAGCAGTACTTC. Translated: CASSSGRRYEQYF.